The source of this T cell receptor beta chain is a study of blood T cell repertoires in COVID-19. CDR1 and CDR2 (germline): SGHKS, YYEKEE (reference sequence). The CDR3 length is 16 residues. V was shortened by 0 bases and J by 1 base, with 13 bases between the two germline ends. Using immunoSEQ multiplex PCR, the repertoire was profiled, and TCRdb retains in-frame clones only, with some absent. Of tens of thousands of clones in the sample, 70% to 90% were seen once. The sequenced sample was peripheral blood. This receptor was identified in a human donor with active COVID-19. The donor label of this sample is uncertain. This chain links TRBV5-5 with TRBJ1-2; D gene uncertain. The CDR3 spells CASSLASGIGNYGYTF. CDR3 coding DNA: TGTGCCAGCAGCTTGGCCTCGGGGATAGGTAACTATGGCTACACCTTC.